Below, 16 T cell receptor beta chains from the same sample are listed, as sequenced in a study of blood T cell repertoires in COVID-19. Generated by immunoSEQ multiplex PCR, the TCRdb table keeps only in-frame clones and is missing some. The table includes approximately 140,000 clones, more than 70% detected once. Input material: peripheral blood. The receptors derive from a man in his sixties with acute or convalescent COVID-19.

This sequence joins TRBV9 and TRBJ2-5, with TRBD2 matching 7 bases. This CDR3 spans 15 amino acids. The trim removed 0 bases at V and 5 bases at J, leaving 7 bases unmatched. CDR1 is SGDLS and CDR2 is YYNGEE in the germline V gene. Here the CDR3 reads CASSVGAGAGETQYF. The CDR3 bases are TGTGCCAGCAGCGTAGGGGCGGGAGCGGGGGAGACCCAGTACTTC.

V usage is TRBV29-1 and J usage is TRBJ2-3; TRBD1 matches at 9 bases. The CDR3 spans 17 residues. Germline CDR1 is SQVTM and CDR2 is ANQGSEA. The junction had 12 bases not matched to a gene; V was cut back by 1 base and J by 4 bases. CDR3 loop: CSVEGGTGNEWADTQYF. Here the CDR3 DNA reads TGCAGCGTTGAAGGGGGGACAGGGAACGAGTGGGCAGATACGCAGTATTTT.

In its sample, this clone was seen once. The chain joins TRBV3-1 (or the pseudogene TRBV3-2) to TRBJ2-5; D is ambiguous. This CDR3 contains 14 residues. In germline, CDR1 is LGHDT, CDR2 YNNKEL (reference sequence). Trimming left V 0 bases short and J 7 bases short, with 12 bases between. CDR3 DNA: TGTGCCAGCAGCCAAGAGGCTCCTAGTGGGACCCAGTACTTC. Amino acid sequence: CASSQEAPSGTQYF.

DNA of the CDR3: TGTGCCAGTGGGGAGGGGGGACGGCACAATCAGCCCCAGCATTTT. Residues: CASGEGGRHNQPQHF. The rearrangement links TRBV19 to TRBJ1-5; D may be TRBD1 (6 bases). Germline CDR1 is LNHDA and CDR2 is SQIVND (reference sequence). The CDR3 is made up of 15 amino acids. Deletions cut 8 bases from V and 3 bases from J, with 17 bases between. The full variable domain, rest sourced from reference TRBV19 and TRBJ1-5, is DGGITQSPKYLFRKEGQNVTLSCEQNLNHDAMYWYRQDPGQGLRLIYYSQIVNDFQKGDIAEGYSVSREKKESFPLTVTSAQKNPTAFYLCASGEGGRHNQPQHFGDGTRLSIL.

The rearrangement uses TRBV6-5 and TRBJ1-4; 7 bases are a match to TRBD1. The CDR3 length is 15 residues. Trimming took 6 bases from V and 2 from J; bases not matched to a gene: 6. Germline V gene sequence: CDR1 MNHEY, CDR2 SVGAGI. The CDR3 reads CASSRTGKTNEKLFF. The CDR3 DNA sequence: TGTGCCAGCAGCCGGACAGGCAAGACTAATGAAAAACTGTTTTTT.

V and J are TRBV9 and TRBJ2-7; D ambiguous. Germline V gene data show CDR1 as SGDLS and CDR2 as YYNGEE. V gave up 2 bases and J gave up 0 bases, with 9 bases separating them. The CDR3 consists of 14 residues. CDR3 sequence reads: CASSVSPGSYEQYF. In DNA form, the CDR3 reads TGTGCCAGCAGCGTTTCACCGGGCTCCTACGAGCAGTACTTC.

This sequence joins TRBV5-1 and TRBJ2-6, with a tentative D call TRBD1 (6 bases). Trimming cost V 2 bases and J 1 base, with 7 bases left between them. The CDR3 spans 15 residues. The V gene's germline CDR1 is SGHRS and CDR2 YFSETQ. CDR3 nucleotide sequence: TGCGCCAGCAGCTTACAGGGTTCTGGGGCCAACGTCCTGACTTTC. This codes for CASSLQGSGANVLTF.

The chain employs TRBV12-3 or TRBV12-4 and TRBJ2-7; D is ambiguous. The CDR3 totals 13 residues. The V and J ends lost 10 bases and 0 bases respectively, with 13 bases between them. In nucleotides, the CDR3 is TGTGCCATCGCGCACAGTAGCTCCTACGAGCAGTACTTC. Protein sequence: CAIAHSSSYEQYF.

The chain couples TRBV5-1 to TRBJ2-7; 13 bases align to TRBD2. Germline CDR1 and CDR2: SGHRS and YFSETQ. The CDR3 covers 15 residues. V was pared by 4 bases and J by 7 bases, with 8 bases of the junction left unmatched. CDR3 sequence (DNA): TGCGCCAGCAGCCCGAGGACTAGCGGGAGTAGGGAGCAGTACTTC. Amino acids: CASSPRTSGSREQYF.

The gene calls are TRBV19 and TRBJ1-6; a possible D gene is TRBD1 (5 bases). With 6 bases removed from V and 9 bases from J, the gap between germline ends came to 18 bases. The CDR3 runs to 15 residues. Germline V gives CDR1 LNHDA, CDR2 SQIVND (reference sequence). CDR3 nucleotides: TGTGCCAGTAGACCCGGCGGGGACGGGAGTTCACCCCTCCACTTT. This codes for CASRPGGDGSSPLHF.

The chain has TRBV20-1 and TRBJ2-5, with D uncertain. Looked up from germline, CDR1 is DFQATT and CDR2 is SNEGSKA (reference sequence). V lost 4 bases and J 4 bases, leaving 4 bases between the germline ends. The length of the CDR3 is 10 residues. CDR3 bases: TGCAGTGCTATCCTAGAGACCCAGTACTTC. Translation: CSAILETQYF.

The chain couples TRBV5-1 to TRBJ2-7; the D gene is possibly TRBD2 (5 bases). Germline assignment: CDR1 SGHRS and CDR2 YFSETQ. V was trimmed by 0 bases and J by 7 bases, leaving 17 bases between them. This CDR3 has 15 amino acids. The CDR3 here is CASSLAPGRSGEQYF. As DNA, the CDR3 is TGCGCCAGCAGCTTGGCCCCGGGCAGGTCGGGGGAGCAGTACTTC.

The chain links TRBV18 to TRBJ2-7; a weak D match, TRBD1 (6 bases). Looked up from germline, CDR1 is KGHSH and CDR2 is LQKENI. CDR3 size: 15 residues. V was pared by 4 bases and J by 5 bases, with 18 bases between. As DNA, the CDR3 is TGTGCCAGCTCACAGGGTACCGGGACAACAGACGAGCAGTACTTC. The encoded protein is CASSQGTGTTDEQYF.

The V and J genes are TRBV19 and TRBJ1-5; D unclear. CDR1 and CDR2 (germline): LNHDA, SQIVND (reference sequence). The CDR3 contains 13 residues. The V end lost 1 base, the J end lost 5 bases, and 6 bases lay between the germline ends. The CDR3 DNA follows: TGTGCCAGTAGTATAGGCGGAGATCAGCCCCAGCATTTT. This gives the protein CASSIGGDQPQHF.

The J gene is TRBJ2-1, the V gene TRBV2; the match to TRBD2 covers 7 bases. This CDR3 has 15 residues. The germline V gene has CDR1 SNHLY and CDR2 FYNNEI. V shed 11 bases and J 1 base; nucleotides not matched to a gene: 11. In DNA form, the CDR3 reads TGTGCCTCCCCCGGAAGCGGGGTATCCTACAATGAGCAGTTCTTC. This encodes CASPGSGVSYNEQFF.

The CDR3 DNA is TGCGCCAGCCAAGAATCCACGAGCTCCTACAATGAGCAGTTCTTC. This translates into CASQESTSSYNEQFF. The chain employs TRBV5-1 and TRBJ2-1; no clear D. CDR3 size: 15 residues. V lost 7 bases to trimming and J lost 0 bases, with 14 bases between them. CDR1 is SGHRS and CDR2 is YFSETQ in the germline V gene.